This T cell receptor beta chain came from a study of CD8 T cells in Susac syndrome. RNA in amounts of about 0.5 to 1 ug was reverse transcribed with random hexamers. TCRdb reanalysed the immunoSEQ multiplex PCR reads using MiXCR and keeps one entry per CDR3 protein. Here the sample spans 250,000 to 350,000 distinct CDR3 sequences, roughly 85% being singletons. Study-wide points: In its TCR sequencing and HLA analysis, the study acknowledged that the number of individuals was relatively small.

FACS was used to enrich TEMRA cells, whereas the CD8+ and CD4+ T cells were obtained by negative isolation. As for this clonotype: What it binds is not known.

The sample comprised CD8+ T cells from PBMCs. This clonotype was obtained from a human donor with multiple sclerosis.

The CDR3 nucleotides are TGTGCCAGCAGCGCGTGGTGGGACAGGGTGGCCGAGCAGTACTTC. Its protein is CASSAWWDRVAEQYF. The chain employs TRBV7-2 and TRBJ2-7, with 9 bases identical to TRBD1. With 5 bases clipped from V and 6 bases from J, the junction kept 11 bases outside the gene matches. Germline V gives CDR1 SGHTA, CDR2 FQGNSA. The CDR3 contains 15 residues.